The sequence of this TCR beta chain was determined in a study of B cell selection in AIRE deficiency. Study-wide results and caveats: Only 8.5% to 9.5% of over 3,000 shared Treg sequences were patient-specific; less than 40% healthy-specific. Only TCRbeta was sequenced; around 35% of shared healthy Treg sequences appeared in Tconv.

TCRdb keeps only in-frame clones here, not all; method: immunoSEQ multiplex PCR. The profile shows 12,000 to 15,000 clones, more than 85% of them singletons. Regulatory T cells were sorted as CD4+CD25hiCD127low/negative. As regards this clone: The antigen is unknown.

This CDR3 has 16 residues. Trimming pared 4 bases from V and 5 bases from J, leaving 20 bases between. Germline loops: CDR1 MNHEY, CDR2 SVGAGI. The TCR sequence derives from a human donor with AIRE deficiency. The sample consisted of Tregs sorted from PBMCs. The chain carries TRBV6-5 and TRBJ1-1, with a weak D call TRBD1 (6 bases). For the CDR3, the DNA is TGTGCCAGCAGTTCGTTCGTCGTCGGGGGGCAGACTGAAGCTTTCTTT. This gives the protein CASSSFVVGGQTEAFF.